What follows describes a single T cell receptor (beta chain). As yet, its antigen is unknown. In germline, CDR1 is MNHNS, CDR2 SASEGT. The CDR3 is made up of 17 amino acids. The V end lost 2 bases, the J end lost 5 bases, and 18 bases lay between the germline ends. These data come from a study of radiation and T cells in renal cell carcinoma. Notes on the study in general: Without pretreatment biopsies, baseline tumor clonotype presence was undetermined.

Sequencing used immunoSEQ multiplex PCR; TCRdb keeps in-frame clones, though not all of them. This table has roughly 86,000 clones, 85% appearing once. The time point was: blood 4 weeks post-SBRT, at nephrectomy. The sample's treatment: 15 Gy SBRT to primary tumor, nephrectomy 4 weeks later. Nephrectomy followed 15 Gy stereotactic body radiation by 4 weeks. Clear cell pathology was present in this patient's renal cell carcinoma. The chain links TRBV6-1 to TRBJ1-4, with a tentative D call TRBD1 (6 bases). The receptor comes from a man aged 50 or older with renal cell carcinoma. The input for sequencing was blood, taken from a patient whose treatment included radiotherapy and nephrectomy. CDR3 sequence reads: CASSELPWGPINEKLFF. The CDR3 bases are TGTGCCAGCAGTGAACTCCCGTGGGGGCCTATAAATGAAAAACTGTTTTTT.